This paragraph reports one T cell receptor (beta chain). What it binds is unknown. The sample belongs to a study of cytomegalovirus exposure and HLA in healthy donors. The study's findings and limits: Follow-up analysis found HLA locus-dependent TCR association rates, highest for DRB1 and lowest for HLA-C. Relative to equally common others, HLA-associated TCR beta chains showed greater clonal expansion in a later analysis. In a later analysis, about 17,000 TCR beta sequences were associated with HLA alleles at 0.05 false discovery rate.

The PCR contained 60 Vbeta and 13 Jbeta primers. This table comes from immunoSEQ multiplex PCR, and its TCRdb copy is limited to in-frame clones, with some not included. This table holds 100,000 or so clones, 13% to 15% found once. The CDR3 is 13 amino acids. Germline V gene sequence: CDR1 SEHNR, CDR2 FQNEAQ (reference sequence). The V end was cut by 1 base, the J end by 6 bases, with 7 bases between. This TCR derives from a female donor in good health and CMV-seronegative. The material sequenced was PBMCs. The chain carries TRBV7-9 and TRBJ2-1, with D unresolved. CDR3: CASSLVAGNEQFF. The CDR3 DNA reads TGTGCCAGCAGCTTAGTTGCAGGCAATGAGCAGTTCTTC.